This T cell receptor beta chain was obtained from a study of cytomegalovirus exposure and HLA in healthy donors. About the study: The Caucasian-associated ancestry cluster held around 81% of over 350 genotyped donors.

Germline CDR1 SGHTA, CDR2 FQGNSA. The ends lost 10 bases at V and 2 bases at J; junction bases unmatched: 7. CDR3 size: 14 residues. Study-level points and caveats: The authors considered a cluster of highly shared sequence variants likely to be a sequencing artifact. Immune exposure was documented only through CMV serostatus.

This PCR relied on a set of 60 Vbeta primers and 13 Jbeta primers. Assay: immunoSEQ multiplex PCR; the TCRdb copy retains only in-frame clones and omits some. The sample has around 91,000 clones; 55% to 65% are singletons. A remark on this clone: Its antigen is as yet unknown.

Each donor was healthy, and each was a bone marrow donor. Sequenced sample: PBMCs. The source is a human donor in good health. This chain links TRBV7-2 with TRBJ1-5, with 8 bases that match TRBD1. The CDR3 spells CATADRAGNQPQHF. The CDR3 coding sequence is TGTGCCACCGCGGACAGGGCTGGCAATCAGCCCCAGCATTTT.